The 31 T cell receptor beta chains in this list originate from one sample, sequenced in a study of cytomegalovirus exposure and HLA in healthy donors (dated by TCRdb to the late 2010s). The receptor library was made with the immunoSEQ multiplex PCR assay. For the multiplex PCR, a mixture combining 60 forward primers for TCR Vbeta segments and 13 reverse primers for TCR Jbeta segments was used. The clones in this table, taken by TCRdb from immuneACCESS, are in-frame only. Not every clone is retained; where verified, under half of the shortfall comes from an unresolved V gene, and the cause of the rest is unknown. This sample gives about 120,000 clones in total; 63% of them show up just once. Of the sample, 9% to 10% is held by the ten largest clones. Input material: PBMCs. The receptors come from a man aged 35 to 55 in good health and CMV-seropositive.

The chain combines TRBV7-2 with TRBJ1-5; a possible D gene is TRBD1 (5 bases). Trimming cost V 4 bases and J 3 bases, with 13 bases left between them. This CDR3 is built from 15 residues. Germline V gives CDR1 SGHTA, CDR2 FQGNSA. The DNA of the CDR3 is TGTGCCAGCAGCTCCGCCGCAGGGCTCAATCAGCCCCAGCATTTT. This codes for CASSSAAGLNQPQHF.

The V call is TRBV5-1, the J call TRBJ1-4; TRBD1 agrees at 9 bases. Looked up from germline, CDR1 is SGHRS and CDR2 is YFSETQ. After removal of 3 bases from V and 3 bases from J, the junction contained 6 bases not matched to a gene. The CDR3 sequence is 16 residues long. In nucleotides, the CDR3 is TGCGCCAGCAGCTCAACGGGACAGGGCGCTAATGAAAAACTGTTTTTT. It is translated as CASSSTGQGANEKLFF.

This clone has just a few counts. This chain uses TRBV10-1 with TRBJ2-7, with TRBD2 matching over 12 bases. V was pared by 7 bases and J by 5 bases, with 12 bases of the junction left unmatched. This CDR3 has 16 residues. Germline CDR1 WNHNN, CDR2 SYGVQD (reference sequence). The CDR3 loop reads CASTEGKTSGRNEQYF. The CDR3, as DNA: TGCGCCAGCACCGAGGGGAAGACTAGCGGGAGAAACGAGCAGTACTTC.

In this sample, this clone turned up once. The chain is built from TRBV4-2 and TRBJ2-5; 7 bases are a match to TRBD1. Germline V CDR1 and CDR2: LGHNA, YNFKEQ. CDR3 length equals 14 residues. The trim removed 1 base at V and 6 bases at J, leaving 5 bases unmatched. CDR3: CASSQGTGSQTQYF. CDR3 in DNA: TGTGCCAGCAGCCAAGGGACAGGTAGTCAGACCCAGTACTTC.

The rearrangement joins TRBV18 to TRBJ2-7; possible D gene TRBD1, 7 bases. The CDR3 totals 21 residues. Trimming cost V 3 bases and J 1 base, with 31 bases left between them. CDR1 and CDR2 (germline): KGHSH, LQKENI. CDR3 amino acids: CASSPPILWYRGGPRSYEQYF. The CDR3, as DNA: TGTGCCAGCTCACCCCCCATCCTTTGGTACAGGGGAGGCCCCAGATCCTACGAGCAGTACTTC.

The CDR3 loop is CASSVSDRPYYEQYF. The CDR3 coding sequence is TGTGCCAGCAGCGTTAGTGACAGACCTTACTACGAGCAGTACTTC. The gene calls are TRBV9 and TRBJ2-7, with a weak D call TRBD1 (5 bases). Germline V gene data show CDR1 as SGDLS and CDR2 as YYNGEE. The V end was cut by 2 bases, the J end by 3 bases, with 15 bases between. This CDR3 contains 15 residues.

This clone appeared once. This chain links TRBV7-8 with TRBJ2-7; TRBD2 aligns across 10 bases. Germline V gene sequence: CDR1 SGHVS, CDR2 FQNEAQ. CDR3 length: 14 amino acids. The junction had 4 bases not matched to a gene; V was cut back by 5 bases and J by 3 bases. This CDR3 is CASSPGTSDYEQYF. CDR3 sequence (DNA): TGTGCCAGCAGCCCCGGGACTAGCGACTACGAGCAGTACTTC.

This chain links TRBV19 with TRBJ2-2, with D unresolved. The CDR3 has 13 residues. Trimming took off 3 bases at V and 2 bases at J, with 4 bases between the two ends. Germline-derived CDR1 and CDR2 are LNHDA and SQIVND (reference sequence). DNA of the CDR3: TGTGCCAGTAGTATGAGCAACACCGGGGAGCTGTTTTTT. It codes for CASSMSNTGELFF. Complete variable domain (other parts from reference TRBV19 and TRBJ2-2): DGGITQSPKYLFRKEGQNVTLSCEQNLNHDAMYWYRQDPGQGLRLIYYSQIVNDFQKGDIAEGYSVSREKKESFPLTVTSAQKNPTAFYLCASSMSNTGELFFGEGSRLTVL.

This clone showed up just once. J is TRBJ2-2 and V is TRBV25-1; weak D call: TRBD2 (6 bases). CDR3 length: 16 amino acids. CDR1 is MGHDK and CDR2 is SYGVNS in the germline V gene. The ends were cut back, 4 bases at V and 2 bases at J, with 14 bases in the middle. CDR3 sequence (DNA): TGTGCCAGCAGTGTAGGAGGGCCCCTAAACACCGGGGAGCTGTTTTTT. It codes for CASSVGGPLNTGELFF.

This clone was seen ten or more times. The chain carries TRBV6-5 and TRBJ2-3; 7 nucleotides align to TRBD1. The CDR3 is 15 residues long. The ends lost 8 bases at V and 0 bases at J; junction bases unmatched: 8. Germline loops: CDR1 MNHEY, CDR2 SVGAGI. The CDR3 DNA reads TGTGCCAGCGGACAGGACTTTCCTAGCACAGATACGCAGTATTTT. The encoded protein is CASGQDFPSTDTQYF.

The chain recombines TRBV6-5 with TRBJ1-2; D not resolved. The CDR3 runs to 14 residues. Germline V CDR1 and CDR2: MNHEY, SVGAGI. Trimming pared 4 bases from V and 3 bases from J, leaving 12 bases between. The CDR3 nucleotides are TGTGCCAGCAGTTTGGTCGGCGGGCACTATGGCTACACCTTC. It codes for CASSLVGGHYGYTF.

This clone was detected a few times. V gene TRBV5-4 combines with J gene TRBJ2-3, with D maybe TRBD2 (7 bases). V lost 0 bases, J lost 4 bases, and 9 bases lay in between. The CDR3 covers 14 residues. Germline V gene sequence: CDR1 SGHNT, CDR2 YYREEE (reference sequence). CDR3: CASSLEGGADTQYF. The CDR3 DNA reads TGTGCCAGCAGCTTGGAGGGGGGGGCAGATACGCAGTATTTT.

Here the CDR3 reads CASRPGLAGIYEQYF. For the CDR3, the DNA is TGTGCCAGCAGACCGGGACTAGCGGGAATCTACGAGCAGTACTTC. V is TRBV2 and J is TRBJ2-7, with 13 bases matching TRBD2. There are 15 residues in the CDR3. The germline V gene has CDR1 SNHLY and CDR2 FYNNEI. Germline trimming cut 6 bases from V and 3 bases from J; bases unmatched to any gene: 5.

The CDR3 DNA sequence: TGTGCCACCAGCAGAGGCCTATTTCCGGCAGATACGCAGTATTTT. Amino acid sequence: CATSRGLFPADTQYF. The chain combines TRBV15 with TRBJ2-3; D is undetermined. Germline V gene data show CDR1 as LNHNV and CDR2 as YYDKDF (reference sequence). The CDR3 covers 15 residues. V lost 1 base and J lost 4, with 12 bases in between.

Here the CDR3 reads CASSPGQTEKGYTF. CDR3 bases: TGTGCCAGCTCACCAGGACAGACGGAGAAAGGCTACACCTTC. The chain employs TRBV18 and TRBJ1-2, with a tentative D call TRBD1 (6 bases). Trimming took off 2 bases at V and 8 bases at J, with 15 bases between the two ends. The CDR3 runs to 14 residues. The germline V gene encodes CDR1 KGHSH and CDR2 LQKENI.

Written as DNA, the CDR3 is TGTGCCAGCAGCGATTACAGGGCCAGTTACAATGAGCAGTTCTTC. It is translated as CASSDYRASYNEQFF. V is TRBV11-2 and J is TRBJ2-1; maybe TRBD1 (6 bases). The CDR3 extends over 15 amino acids. Per the germline V gene, CDR1 is SGHAT and CDR2 is FQNNGV. The V gene lost 5 bases and the J gene lost 4 bases, with 15 bases spanning the gap.

V is TRBV30 and J is TRBJ1-1, with a weak D call TRBD1 (6 bases). Germline V lookup: CDR1 GTSNPN, CDR2 SVGIG (reference sequence). Trimming took off 3 bases at V and 5 bases at J, with 13 bases between the two ends. The CDR3 runs to 13 residues. DNA for the CDR3: TGTGCCTGGAGCGGACAGTTCAGTACTGAAGCTTTCTTT. Amino acid sequence: CAWSGQFSTEAFF.

J is TRBJ2-3 and V is TRBV7-9; 9 bases are shared with TRBD1. Trimming removed 6 bases from V and 0 bases from J; junction bases left unmatched: 4. In germline, CDR1 is SEHNR, CDR2 FQNEAQ (reference sequence). The CDR3 sequence is 15 residues long. The CDR3 bases are TGTGCCAGCAGGACCGGGACAGGGAGCACAGATACGCAGTATTTT. Amino acids: CASRTGTGSTDTQYF.

This clone was observed a few times. The V gene is TRBV9, the J gene TRBJ1-5; D is uncertain. The CDR3 totals 15 residues. V was clipped by 0 bases and J by 5 bases, with 12 bases between them. From germline, CDR1 is SGDLS and CDR2 YYNGEE. The CDR3 loop reads CASSVGGRADQPQHF. CDR3 in DNA: TGTGCCAGCAGCGTAGGTGGGCGGGCGGATCAGCCCCAGCATTTT.

The chain carries TRBV28 and TRBJ1-4; 12 bases are shared with TRBD1. Germline V gene sequence: CDR1 MDHEN, CDR2 SYDVKM. The trim removed 8 bases at V and 8 bases at J, leaving 6 bases unmatched. The CDR3 sequence is 14 residues long. This chain's CDR3 is CASRRGQGAEKLFF. Here the CDR3 DNA reads TGTGCCAGCCGGCGGGGACAGGGGGCAGAAAAACTGTTTTTT.

The genes are TRBV19 and TRBJ2-7; TRBD1 might be the D (5 bases). Germline CDR1 and CDR2: LNHDA and SQIVND (reference sequence). Trimming took off 3 bases at V and 2 bases at J, with 8 bases between the two ends. This CDR3 region has 13 residues. Here the CDR3 DNA reads TGTGCCAGTAGTATCGACAGTACCTACGAGCAGTACTTC. Translating gives CASSIDSTYEQYF.

This clone occurred a few times. The chain joins TRBV5-1 to TRBJ2-5; D uncertain. The J call may be incorrect, as the DNA end agrees better with TRBJ2-7. Germline V gene sequence: CDR1 SGHRS, CDR2 YFSETQ. The CDR3 runs to 14 residues. The CDR3 loop is CASSLSLVFHEQYF. The CDR3 DNA reads as TGCGCCAGCAGCTTGAGCCTAGTTTTTCACGAGCAGTACTTC.

The chain uses TRBV11-1 and TRBJ2-3; TRBD2 aligns across 7 bases. V shed 2 bases and J 4 bases; nucleotides not matched to a gene: 6. The CDR3 spans 15 residues. Looked up from germline, CDR1 is SGHAT and CDR2 is FQDESV (reference sequence). In DNA form, the CDR3 reads TGTGCCAGCAGCTTACGCCGACTAGCCCCAGATACGCAGTATTTT. Translation: CASSLRRLAPDTQYF.

This clone was observed a single time. The rearrangement links TRBV9 to TRBJ2-3; 7 bases fit TRBD2. The CDR3 consists of 16 residues. Per germline, CDR1 SGDLS and CDR2 YYNGEE. J gave up 0 bases and V 3 bases, and 7 bases lay outside the gene matches. CDR3 amino acids: CASSAYSGTSTDTQYF. CDR3 in DNA: TGTGCCAGCAGCGCCTACAGCGGGACCAGCACAGATACGCAGTATTTT.

The V gene is TRBV7-3, the J gene TRBJ1-6; D is perhaps TRBD1 (6 bases). Per the germline V gene, CDR1 is SGHTA and CDR2 is FQGTGA. Trimming cost V 4 bases and J 9 bases, with 7 bases left between them. The CDR3 length is 12 residues. DNA for the CDR3: TGTGCCAGCAGCTCAGGGGTTTCACCCCTCCACTTT. This codes for CASSSGVSPLHF.

The chain is built from TRBV7-2 and TRBJ2-3; maybe TRBD1 (7 bases). Germline V gene sequence: CDR1 SGHTA, CDR2 FQGNSA. The V end was cut by 5 bases, the J end by 3 bases, with 15 bases between. There are 15 residues in the CDR3. CDR3 DNA sequence: TGTGCCAGCAGCCTCGACAGGGCGGGAACAGATACGCAGTATTTT. Encoded protein: CASSLDRAGTDTQYF.

The V and J genes are TRBV5-6 and TRBJ2-3; the D gene is possibly TRBD1 (5 bases). The germline V gene encodes CDR1 SGHDT and CDR2 YYEEEE. This CDR3 spans 12 amino acids. V lost 0 bases to trimming and J lost 8 bases, with 7 bases between them. CDR3 region: CASSLVQGTQYF. CDR3 coding DNA: TGTGCCAGCAGCTTGGTCCAGGGTACGCAGTATTTT. Using reference TRBV5-6 and TRBJ2-3 for the parts outside the CDR3, the full variable domain is DAGVTQSPTHLIKTRGQQVTLRCSPKSGHDTVSWYQQALGQGPQFIFQYYEEEERQRGNFPDRFSGHQFPNYSSELNVNALLLGDSALYLCASSLVQGTQYFGPGTRLTVL.

This chain links TRBV5-1 with TRBJ2-3; D possibly corresponds to TRBD2 (5 bases). Germline V gene lookup returns CDR1 SGHRS and CDR2 YFSETQ. V shed 4 bases and J shed 0 bases, with 12 bases lying between them. The CDR3 runs 15 residues. CDR3 coding DNA: TGCGCCAGCAGCCAATTGGAGGCTAGCACAGATACGCAGTATTTT. Protein: CASSQLEASTDTQYF.

The V gene is TRBV5-4, the J gene TRBJ2-7; 10 bases fit TRBD2. The V segment lost 4 bases and the J segment 4 bases; nucleotides outside the gene matches: 8. CDR3 size: 15 residues. The germline V gene has CDR1 SGHNT and CDR2 YYREEE (reference sequence). The CDR3 region has the DNA TGTGCCAGCAGCGGGAGCGGGAGGGCCCAGTACGAGCAGTACTTC. Protein: CASSGSGRAQYEQYF.

The V call is TRBV27, the J call TRBJ1-1; no clear D. Germline lookup yields CDR1 MNHEY and CDR2 SMNVEV (reference sequence). The CDR3 is 15 residues long. Trimming removed 5 bases at V and 1 base at J, with 14 bases between. The CDR3 is CASSIQQKPNTEAFF. CDR3 DNA sequence: TGTGCCAGCAGTATCCAACAGAAGCCGAACACTGAAGCTTTCTTT.

This clone turned up a few times. The CDR3 region has the DNA TGTGCCAGCAGTTTTCGGGACAGAAACAATGAGCAGTTCTTC. It yields the protein CASSFRDRNNEQFF. This chain joins TRBV27 and TRBJ2-1; 7 nucleotides line up with TRBD1. The germline V gene has CDR1 MNHEY and CDR2 SMNVEV (reference sequence). The CDR3 sequence is 14 residues long. Germline trimming cut 3 bases from V and 5 bases from J; bases unmatched to any gene: 4.